This is a list of T cell receptor beta chains from one sample in a study of read filtering for tumor transcriptome and immune sequencing. TCRdb analysed the reads with MiXCR anew, one entry per CDR3 protein. The sample gives over 15,000 distinct CDR3 sequences, approximately 20% of which show up once; 20% to 30% is in the top ten. The sample comprised a population of CD138-negative cells sorted from bone marrow. The receptors stem from a donor aged 40 or older with multiple myeloma. CDR3s include the opening cysteine and the closing phenylalanine or tryptophan. Fields, in order: J gene, V gene, D gene, CDR3 length, clone size, CDR3 protein, CDR3 DNA. D genes are given only for firm matches. Where a row states a size, it is once, few, many or the class of an expanded clone; other rows omit it.

J gene: TRBJ2-3; V gene: TRBV11-1; D gene: TRBD1; CDR3 length: 16; clone size: many; CDR3 protein: CASSLFIGQGADTQYF; CDR3 DNA: TGTGCCAGCAGCTTATTCATCGGACAGGGGGCAGATACGCAGTATTTT
J gene: TRBJ1-1; V gene: TRBV9; D gene: NA; CDR3 length: 15; clone size: medium-sized; CDR3 protein: CASSQQVGANTEAFF; CDR3 DNA: TGTGCCAGCAGCCAACAGGTTGGGGCGAACACTGAAGCTTTCTTT
J gene: TRBJ2-1; V gene: TRBV6-2/TRBV6-3; D gene: NA; CDR3 length: 12; clone size: medium-sized; CDR3 protein: CASNLGRGEQFF; CDR3 DNA: TGTGCCAGCAACCTAGGTAGGGGTGAGCAGTTCTTC
J gene: TRBJ2-5; V gene: TRBV5-1; D gene: TRBD2; CDR3 length: 19; clone size: many; CDR3 protein: CASSLDMSSGRAPQETQYF; CDR3 DNA: TGCGCCAGCAGCTTGGATATGTCTAGCGGGAGGGCCCCCCAAGAGACCCAGTACTTC
J gene: TRBJ2-7; V gene: TRBV19; D gene: NA; CDR3 length: 13; clone size: NA; CDR3 protein: CASSKGVTYEQYF; CDR3 DNA: TGTGCCAGTAGTAAAGGGGTCACCTACGAGCAGTACTTC
J gene: TRBJ2-5; V gene: TRBV6-1; D gene: NA; CDR3 length: 13; clone size: many; CDR3 protein: CASIYTGGKTQYF; CDR3 DNA: TGTGCCAGCATCTATACAGGTGGCAAGACCCAGTACTTC
J gene: TRBJ2-1; V gene: TRBV2; D gene: NA; CDR3 length: 10; clone size: many; CDR3 protein: CASSVGFQLF; CDR3 DNA: TGTGCCAGCAGTGTCGGATTTCAACTCTTC
J gene: TRBJ1-6; V gene: TRBV14; D gene: NA; CDR3 length: 14; clone size: NA; CDR3 protein: CASSPNQGHSPLHF; CDR3 DNA: TGTGCCAGCAGCCCAAATCAGGGCCATTCACCCCTCCACTTT
J gene: TRBJ1-1; V gene: TRBV7-8; D gene: NA; CDR3 length: 14; clone size: many; CDR3 protein: CASSLEGGALGAFF; CDR3 DNA: TGTGCCAGCAGCTTAGAGGGGGGGGCGCTCGGAGCTTTCTTT
J gene: TRBJ2-6; V gene: TRBV18; D gene: NA; CDR3 length: 17; clone size: many; CDR3 protein: CASSPGEVFSGANVLTF; CDR3 DNA: TGTGCCAGCTCCCCGGGGGAGGTTTTCTCTGGGGCCAACGTCCTGACTTTC
J gene: TRBJ1-6; V gene: TRBV20-1; D gene: NA; CDR3 length: 15; clone size: few; CDR3 protein: CSAIPLTDYNSPLHF; CDR3 DNA: TGCAGCGCTATTCCGTTGACAGACTATAATTCACCCCTCCACTTT
J gene: TRBJ2-1; V gene: TRBV29-1; D gene: NA; CDR3 length: 12; clone size: NA; CDR3 protein: CSVRKFLNEQFF; CDR3 DNA: TGCAGCGTCCGCAAATTTCTAAATGAGCAGTTCTTC
J gene: TRBJ1-1; V gene: TRBV25-1; D gene: NA; CDR3 length: 11; clone size: many; CDR3 protein: CASSTTEEAFF; CDR3 DNA: TGTGCCAGCAGTACGACAGAAGAAGCTTTCTTT
J gene: TRBJ2-2; V gene: TRBV11-2; D gene: NA; CDR3 length: 14; clone size: many; CDR3 protein: CASSRTGNTGELFF; CDR3 DNA: TGTGCCAGCAGCCGGACTGGGAACACCGGGGAGCTGTTTTTT